A single sample gave rise to the 31 T cell receptor beta chains below, sequenced in a study of blood T cells in healthy people across ages. With a J-beta primer mix and a sample-barcoded 5' primer, a second PCR ran roughly 6 to 12 cycles. TCRdb used MiXCR to reprocess the 5' RACE reads, holding one entry per CDR3 protein. The sample yields under 2,000,000 distinct CDR3 sequences, roughly 52% seen once. The material sequenced was blood. All receptors derive from a woman aged 40 to 50 in good health.

The rearrangement joins TRBV5-1 to TRBJ1-5; no definite D call. V was pared by 4 bases and J by 1 base, with 12 bases between. The germline CDR1 and CDR2 sequences are SGHRS and YFSETQ. The CDR3 extends over 15 amino acids. CDR3 sequence reads: CASSPWTGSNQPQHF. The CDR3 nucleotides read TGCGCCAGCAGCCCATGGACGGGGAGCAATCAGCCCCAGCATTTT.

The rearrangement joins TRBV6-4 to TRBJ2-7; 8 positions match TRBD2. The V segment lost 0 bases and the J segment 7 bases; nucleotides outside the gene matches: 8. Germline loops: CDR1 MRHNA, CDR2 SNTAGT. The CDR3 consists of 15 residues. The CDR3 loop reads CASSDSAGGVDEQYF. In DNA, the CDR3 is TGTGCCAGCAGTGACTCTGCGGGGGGAGTCGATGAGCAGTACTTC.

This clonotype was recorded a few times. The chain combines TRBV4-3 with TRBJ1-2; 9 positions match TRBD1. CDR3 size: 15 residues. Germline CDR1 is LGHNA and CDR2 is YSLEER. With V trimmed by 0 bases and J by 6 bases, 5 bases remained unmatched. As DNA, the CDR3 is TGCGCCAGCAGCCAAGATTACAGGGGGCTTGATGGCTACACCTTC. It is translated as CASSQDYRGLDGYTF.

The chain carries TRBV2 and TRBJ2-5; D is unresolved. The DNA end favors TRBJ2-7, so the J call may be wrong. This CDR3 region has 14 residues. Germline lookup yields CDR1 SNHLY and CDR2 FYNNEI. DNA for the CDR3: TGTGCCAGCAGTGAGGTCGACACGACCTACGAGCAGTACTTC. Amino acids: CASSEVDTTYEQYF.

The CDR3 region has the DNA TGTGCCAGCAGTTCCCCTCCAGGGGGTTCACCCCTCCACTTT. Amino acid sequence: CASSSPPGGSPLHF. The chain is built from TRBV12-3 or TRBV12-4 and TRBJ1-6; 7 nucleotides match TRBD1. The CDR3 sequence is 14 residues long. Trimming took 4 bases from V and 9 from J; bases not matched to a gene: 6.

This chain links TRBV20-1 with TRBJ2-5, with 7 bases that match TRBD2. With V trimmed by 3 bases and J by 2 bases, 6 bases remained unmatched. The CDR3 runs 14 residues. Looked up from germline, CDR1 is DFQATT and CDR2 is SNEGSKA (reference sequence). In nucleotides, the CDR3 is TGCAGTGCTAGGAACACGGGGGGACAAGAGACCCAGTACTTC. Encoded protein: CSARNTGGQETQYF.

This clonotype was counted a single time. This chain uses TRBV6-6 with TRBJ2-1; 12 bases map to TRBD2. The germline V gene encodes CDR1 MNHNY and CDR2 SVGAGI (reference sequence). V gave up 5 bases and J gave up 5 bases; unmatched junction bases: 7. The CDR3 consists of 16 residues. The CDR3 nucleotides are TGTGCCAGCAGTCGCCTAGCGGGGGGGTTCGACAATGAGCAGTTCTTC. Protein product: CASSRLAGGFDNEQFF.

The V call is TRBV4-2, the J call TRBJ1-2; 7 bases match TRBD1. Losses at the gene ends were 2 bases for V and 4 bases for J; bases not matched to a gene: 13. The CDR3 extends over 17 amino acids. The V gene's germline CDR1 is LGHNA and CDR2 YNFKEQ. CDR3 amino acids: CASSQKGAAGTLYGYTF. The DNA for the CDR3 is TGTGCCAGCAGCCAAAAGGGGGCCGCCGGGACACTCTATGGCTACACCTTC.

This rearrangement joins TRBV28 to TRBJ2-7; D unclear. The CDR3 loop spans 13 amino acids. Deletions cut 6 bases from V and 1 base from J, with 10 bases between. Germline V lookup: CDR1 MDHEN, CDR2 SYDVKM. The CDR3, as DNA: TGTGCCAGCAGGTTGGCGGAATCCTACGAGCAGTACTTC. As protein: CASRLAESYEQYF. The complete variable domain, with remaining parts taken from reference TRBV28 and TRBJ2-7, reads DVKVTQSSRYLVKRTGEKVFLECVQDMDHENMFWYRQDPGLGLRLIYFSYDVKMKEKGDIPEGYSVSREKKERFSLILESASTNQTSMYLCASRLAESYEQYFGPGTRLTVT.

This clonotype was recorded once. J is TRBJ2-7 and V is TRBV20-1; 7 bases fit TRBD2. Germline V gene data show CDR1 as DFQATT and CDR2 as SNEGSKA (reference sequence). CDR3 length equals 13 residues. V lost 5 bases and J lost 2; bases outside the gene matches: 6. The DNA of the CDR3 is TGCAGTGCTGGGGAGGGACTAACCTACGAGCAGTACTTC. Encoded protein: CSAGEGLTYEQYF.

The chain employs TRBV7-8 and TRBJ2-2; TRBD1 agrees at 9 bases. The length of the CDR3 is 19 residues. J lost 4 bases, V lost 4 bases, and 16 bases had no gene match. Germline V gene data show CDR1 as SGHVS and CDR2 as FQNEAQ. DNA for the CDR3: TGTGCCAGCAGCTCTACTGGATTAGGCGGGACAGGGATCACCGGGGAGCTGTTTTTT. It is translated as CASSSTGLGGTGITGELFF.

The chain is built from TRBV20-1 and TRBJ2-1; D tentatively reads TRBD1 or TRBD2 (5 bases each). The V and J ends lost 8 bases and 9 bases respectively, with 14 bases between them. Germline V gene lookup returns CDR1 DFQATT and CDR2 SNEGSKA (reference sequence). CDR3 length equals 11 residues. CDR3 nucleotide sequence: TGCAGTACGGGGACGGGAACTGAGCAGTTCTTC. Protein: CSTGTGTEQFF.

This chain links TRBV4-3 with TRBJ2-7; 8 positions match TRBD2. CDR1 and CDR2 (germline): LGHNA, YSLEER. Trimming removed 0 bases from V and 6 bases from J; junction bases left unmatched: 7. The CDR3 contains 15 residues. The CDR3 DNA reads TGCGCCAGCAGCCAAGATCATGGACTAGCATCCGAGCAGTACTTC. Protein sequence: CASSQDHGLASEQYF.

Only a few counts were recorded for this clonotype. V gene TRBV4-3 combines with J gene TRBJ1-2; 10 nucleotides match TRBD1. Looked up from germline, CDR1 is LGHNA and CDR2 is YSLEER. The CDR3 spans 15 residues. Unmatched junction bases numbered 4, after V lost 0 bases and J lost 6 bases. The CDR3 DNA reads as TGCGCCAGCAGCCAAGACGAAGGGACAGGGGATGGCTACACCTTC. It yields the protein CASSQDEGTGDGYTF.

Of note for this clonotype: At one end the junction does not follow the germline gene, possibly because of a read error. The chain couples TRBV7-2 to TRBJ1-2; 7 positions match TRBD1. Germline-derived CDR1 and CDR2 are SGHTA and FQGNSA. CDR3 size: 14 residues. The CDR3 sequence is CASSRTGTAYGHTF. The CDR3 bases are TGTGCCAGCAGCAGAACCGGGACAGCCTATGGCCACACCTTC.

In nucleotides, the CDR3 is TGCGCCAGCACCCTGGGGAACAGCGGGGGCCAGCAGTTCTTC. This gives the protein CASTLGNSGGQQFF. This chain joins TRBV5-1 and TRBJ2-1; 8 bases align to TRBD2. The CDR3 covers 14 residues. With 6 bases clipped from V and 11 bases from J, the junction kept 13 bases outside the gene matches. Germline V gene lookup returns CDR1 SGHRS and CDR2 YFSETQ.

As for this clonotype: A junction end diverges from the germline sequence, so it may reflect a read error. The chain couples TRBV7-3 to TRBJ2-1; 14 bases map to TRBD2. There are 20 residues in the CDR3. CDR1 is SGHTA, CDR2 FQGTGA, per germline. CDR3 in DNA: TGTGCCAGCAGCTCTCCGGGACCCCAGACTAGCGGGGGGGCCTACAATGGGCAGTTCTTC. Translating gives CASSSPGPQTSGGAYNGQFF.

To note about this clonotype: The junction departs from germline at one end; a sequencing error may be responsible. The rearrangement uses TRBV7-2 and TRBJ1-6; D not certain. The CDR3 is 15 residues long. Germline V gene data show CDR1 as SGHTA and CDR2 as FQGNSA. The CDR3 loop is CASSPPGSYNTPLHF. The CDR3 DNA reads as TGTGCCAGCAGCCCCCCGGGATCCTATAATACACCCCTCCACTTT.

This clonotype has a handful of counts. The chain uses TRBV12-3 or TRBV12-4 and TRBJ1-2, with D possibly TRBD1 on 5 matching bases. V was shortened by 6 bases and J by 6 bases, with 11 bases between the two germline ends. This CDR3 comprises 12 residues. The CDR3 loop is CASSIGGDGYTF. The DNA for the CDR3 is TGTGCCAGCAGCATAGGAGGGGATGGCTACACCTTC.

This chain joins TRBV29-1 and TRBJ1-1; tentatively, D is TRBD1 (6 bases). Germline values: CDR1 SQVTM, CDR2 ANQGSEA. The CDR3 covers 16 residues. V lost 7 bases and J 3 bases, leaving 24 bases between the germline ends. The CDR3 is CSADPFLGGRDTEAFF. The DNA for the CDR3 is TGCAGCGCTGATCCATTCCTCGGGGGGCGAGACACTGAAGCTTTCTTT.

V gene TRBV14 combines with J gene TRBJ1-1; D is unclear. Looked up from germline, CDR1 is SGHDN and CDR2 is FVKESK. The CDR3 is made up of 13 amino acids. Between the trimmed V and J ends, which lost 0 bases and 7 bases, there was a span of 9 bases. The CDR3 bases are TGTGCCAGCAGCCAAGATCTGTGGCGTGAAGCTTTCTTT. Its protein product is CASSQDLWREAFF.

The CDR3 protein is CATSRGGEAMNTEAFF. The CDR3 DNA follows: TGTGCCACCAGCAGAGGAGGAGAAGCAATGAACACTGAAGCTTTCTTT. This chain links TRBV15 with TRBJ1-1; D call uncertain. The CDR3 runs 16 residues. V lost 1 base and J lost 0, with 12 bases in between. CDR1 and CDR2 (germline): LNHNV, YYDKDF (reference sequence).

The chain links TRBV27 to TRBJ2-7; TRBD1 matches 9 bases. The CDR3 sequence is 14 residues long. Germline V gene lookup returns CDR1 MNHEY and CDR2 SMNVEV (reference sequence). V lost 6 bases, J lost 3 bases, and 6 bases stayed unmatched. The CDR3 DNA is TGTGCCAGCAGGACAGGGGGAGGCATCTACGAGCAGTACTTC. This sequence encodes CASRTGGGIYEQYF.

The genes are TRBV10-3 and TRBJ1-5; possible D gene TRBD1, 6 bases. The CDR3 contains 14 residues. CDR1 is ENHRY, CDR2 SYGVKD, per germline. Trimming shortened V by 4 bases and J by 1 base, and 8 bases separated the two germline ends. DNA of the CDR3: TGTGCCATCAGTGGGGACACGAGCAATCAGCCCCAGCATTTT. Encoded protein: CAISGDTSNQPQHF.

Only a few counts were recorded for this clonotype. The chain recombines TRBV3-1 with TRBJ2-7, with 8 bases aligning to TRBD1. The J call is in doubt because the DNA end fits TRBJ2-5 better. CDR1 LGHDT and CDR2 YNNKEL come from the germline V gene (reference sequence). The CDR3 runs to 15 residues. CDR3 amino acids: CASSQGTGGKETQYF. The CDR3, as DNA: TGTGCCAGCAGCCAGGGGACAGGTGGTAAAGAGACCCAGTACTTC.

The V call is TRBV4-3, the J call TRBJ2-7; D is possibly TRBD1 or TRBD2 (7 bases each). This CDR3 region has 16 residues. The V gene lost 4 bases and the J gene lost 3 bases, with 19 bases spanning the gap. Germline V gene sequence: CDR1 LGHNA, CDR2 YSLEER. The CDR3 reads CASSLHWGGGGYEQYF. The CDR3 DNA reads as TGCGCCAGCAGCCTACATTGGGGAGGGGGCGGCTACGAGCAGTACTTC.

There are a few counts of this clonotype. This chain connects TRBV7-2 to TRBJ1-5; D uncertain. The ends were cut back, 7 bases at V and 6 bases at J, with 10 bases in the middle. The CDR3 sequence is 12 residues long. Looked up from germline, CDR1 is SGHTA and CDR2 is FQGNSA. In DNA form, the CDR3 reads TGTGCCAGCACCTCCTCGGGTCAGCCCCAGCATTTT. Its translation is CASTSSGQPQHF.

The J gene is TRBJ2-7, the V gene TRBV28; TRBD2 aligns across 16 bases. Germline CDR1 is MDHEN and CDR2 is SYDVKM. The junction had 7 bases not matched to a gene; V was cut back by 4 bases and J by 4 bases. The CDR3 contains 17 residues. CDR3 protein: CASSWGTSGGAWYEQYF. CDR3 in DNA: TGTGCCAGCAGTTGGGGGACTAGCGGGGGGGCCTGGTACGAGCAGTACTTC.

This rearrangement joins TRBV4-2 to TRBJ1-2; 9 nucleotides line up with TRBD1. V lost 4 bases, J lost 3 bases, and 9 bases stayed unmatched. The germline gives CDR1 LGHNA, CDR2 YNFKEQ. CDR3 length: 16 residues. CDR3 region: CASSRDRGELHYGYTF. The CDR3 region has the DNA TGTGCCAGCAGCCGAGACAGGGGGGAGTTGCACTATGGCTACACCTTC.

The chain has TRBV19 and TRBJ1-5, with D unresolved. The CDR3 is 15 amino acids. Trimming left V 4 bases short and J 5 bases short, with 15 bases between. Per germline, CDR1 LNHDA and CDR2 SQIVND (reference sequence). The CDR3 DNA sequence: TGTGCCAGTAGTAGCGCCCGACGGAGATATCAGCCCCAGCATTTT. Translated: CASSSARRRYQPQHF.

The chain employs TRBV7-2 and TRBJ2-3; 9 bases agree with TRBD2. Germline assignment: CDR1 SGHTA and CDR2 FQGNSA. CDR3 length equals 15 residues. With 6 bases clipped from V and 2 bases from J, the junction kept 6 bases outside the gene matches. The CDR3 region is CASSPGTSHTDTQYF. In DNA, the CDR3 is TGTGCCAGCAGTCCCGGGACTAGCCACACAGATACGCAGTATTTT.